The rows below give T cell receptor beta chains drawn from one sample of a study of blood T cell repertoires in COVID-19. The table came from immunoSEQ multiplex PCR; TCRdb's copy has only in-frame clones and leaves some out. The sample carries 150,000 to 200,000 clones, 70% to 90% recorded once. The sample was peripheral blood. These receptors originate from a woman aged 55-69 years with COVID-19, enrolled during active disease. CDR3s include the opening cysteine and the closing phenylalanine or tryptophan. A D gene is named only where the DNA matches it firmly. Some rows have no size entry. The others give once, few or many, or a class for an expanded clone.

TRBV4-3	NA	TRBJ2-5	TRBD2	TGCGCCAGCAGCCAAGAATCGGGAGGGCGGTTGTACTTC	CASSQESGGRLYF
TRBV5-6	NA	TRBJ2-7	TRBD1	TGTGCCAGCAGCAGTTCCGGACAGGGATTCTACGAGCAGTACTTC	CASSSSGQGFYEQYF
TRBV19	NA	TRBJ1-2	NA	TGTGTCAGTTGGAGGGGCCCTGCCTATGGCTACACCTTC	CVSWRGPAYGYTF
TRBV11-2	NA	TRBJ2-7	TRBD1	TGTGCCAGCAGCCCCCGACAGGGTGTGTCCTACGAGCAGTACTTC	CASSPRQGVSYEQYF
TRBV10-3	NA	TRBJ1-2	TRBD1	TGTGCCATCAGTGAGGGACAGGGGGTCTATGGCTACACCTTC	CAISEGQGVYGYTF
TRBV2	NA	TRBJ2-7	NA	TGTGCCAGCACGCCCGGGAGCTACGAGCAGTACTTC	CASTPGSYEQYF
TRBV7-9	few	TRBJ2-7	NA	TGTGCCAGCAGCGGTCAGATGGGCCACGAGCAGTACTTC	CASSGQMGHEQYF
TRBV7-2	NA	TRBJ2-5	NA	TGTGCCAGCGCCTCCGGGCAAGAGACCCAGTACTTC	CASASGQETQYF
TRBV19	NA	TRBJ2-5	TRBD1	TGTGCCAGTAGTACCGCGGGACAGGGGAGACAAGAGACCCAGTACTTC	CASSTAGQGRQETQYF
TRBV11-3	NA	TRBJ1-2	NA	TGTGCCAGCAGCTTAACAGGGTATGGCTACACCTTC	CASSLTGYGYTF
TRBV18	NA	TRBJ2-2	NA	TGTGCCAGCTCACCCCCCACAGACACCGGGGAGCTGTTTTTT	CASSPPTDTGELFF
TRBV7-2	NA	TRBJ2-1	NA	TGTGCCAGCAGCTTGGGCCCCACTAGCTTCTTC	CASSLGPTSFF
TRBV7-9	NA	TRBJ1-4	TRBD1	TGTGCCAGCAGCTTATCGACAGGGCTTAATGAAAAACTGTTTTTT	CASSLSTGLNEKLFF
TRBV5-6	once	TRBJ2-7	TRBD2	TGTGCCAGCAGCTCGACTAGCCCTTACGAGCAGTACTTC	CASSSTSPYEQYF
TRBV4-3	few	TRBJ1-3	NA	TGCGCCAGCAGCCAAATTCTGGGAAACACCATATATTTT	CASSQILGNTIYF
TRBV28	NA	TRBJ1-2	NA	TGTGCCAGCAGTTTGGGGGGATATACTAACTATGGCTACACCTTC	CASSLGGYTNYGYTF
TRBV25-1	NA	TRBJ2-7	NA	TGTGCCAGCAGCCTAACCTCGGAGGGGGCATATGACGAGCAGTACTTC	CASSLTSEGAYDEQYF